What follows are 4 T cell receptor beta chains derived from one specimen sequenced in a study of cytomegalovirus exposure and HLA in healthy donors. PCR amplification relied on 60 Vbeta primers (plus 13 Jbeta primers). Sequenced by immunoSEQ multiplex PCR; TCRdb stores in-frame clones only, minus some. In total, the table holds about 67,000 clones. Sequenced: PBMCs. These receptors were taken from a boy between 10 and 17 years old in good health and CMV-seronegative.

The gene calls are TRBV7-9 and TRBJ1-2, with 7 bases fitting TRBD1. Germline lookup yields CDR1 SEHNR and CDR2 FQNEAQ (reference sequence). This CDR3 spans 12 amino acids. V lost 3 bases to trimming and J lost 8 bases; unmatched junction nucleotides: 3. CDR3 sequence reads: CASSFGTAGYTF. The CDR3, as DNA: TGTGCCAGCAGCTTCGGGACAGCGGGCTACACCTTC.

CDR3 nucleotides: TGTGCCTGGAGTAGGTCTGGGGAGGGTCGGACTGAAGCTTTCTTT. This translates into CAWSRSGEGRTEAFF. V is TRBV30 and J is TRBJ1-1; D call uncertain. CDR1 is GTSNPN and CDR2 is SVGIG in the germline V gene (reference sequence). The CDR3 sequence is 15 residues long. Trimming cost V 2 bases and J 5 bases, with 18 bases left between them.

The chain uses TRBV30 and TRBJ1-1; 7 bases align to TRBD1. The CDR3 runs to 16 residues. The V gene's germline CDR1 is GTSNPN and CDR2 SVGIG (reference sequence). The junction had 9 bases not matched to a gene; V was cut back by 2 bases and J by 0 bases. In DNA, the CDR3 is TGTGCCTGGAGTAGGACAGGCCGCAAATTGAACACTGAAGCTTTCTTT. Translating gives CAWSRTGRKLNTEAFF.

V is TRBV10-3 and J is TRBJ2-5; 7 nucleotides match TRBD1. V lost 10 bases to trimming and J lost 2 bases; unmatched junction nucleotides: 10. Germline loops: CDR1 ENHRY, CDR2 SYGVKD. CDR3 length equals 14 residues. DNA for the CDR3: TGTGCCACCCAGGGACAGACCATTCAAGAGACCCAGTACTTC. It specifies CATQGQTIQETQYF.